What follows is one TCR beta chain and its context. The target antigen is unknown. PCR was performed a second time for roughly 7 to 12 cycles using a sample-barcoded 5' primer and a J-beta primer mix. From the 5' RACE reads, TCRdb called clonotypes with MiXCR, one entry per CDR3 protein. The table has roughly 2 million distinct CDR3 sequences, roughly 49% seen once. This CDR3 region has 15 residues. Germline assignment: CDR1 MNHEY and CDR2 SVGAGI. Trimming took 5 bases from V and 0 from J, leaving 11 bases between them. The authors drew around 9.3 milliliters of peripheral blood from each donor. The authors extracted at least 6 micrograms of total RNA per sample. This specimen belongs to a study of blood T cells in healthy people across ages. Study findings and constraints: The study could not conclusively compare naive and antigen-experienced cells, given its unsorted PBMCs. Estimated diversity across one million T cells was deemed an underestimate.

The TCR sequence derives from a woman aged 40 to 55 in good health. The sequenced sample consisted of blood. The gene calls are TRBV6-5 and TRBJ2-1; weak D call: TRBD2 (6 bases). The CDR3 loop is CASSRLEISYNEQFF. DNA for the CDR3: TGTGCCAGCAGTCGACTAGAAATCTCCTACAATGAGCAGTTCTTC.